The 18 T cell receptor beta chains listed next were all sequenced from one sample in a study of shared clonotypes between healthy human individuals (dated by TCRdb to the early 2020s). The library was obtained by the immunoSEQ multiplex PCR assay. Held by TCRdb, this immuneACCESS table contains in-frame sequences only and omits some clones. Under half of the omission traces to an unresolved V gene where checked; the cause of the rest is unknown. The sample table shows over 850,000 clones, and around 82% are seen once. The top ten hold roughly 0.56% of the sample. Sequencing was done on a sample of memory CD4+ T cells from PBMCs. Explained via the paper, the cell subset or site label denotes: CD45RA-negative fraction. These TCRs come from a man between 18 and 35 years old in good health. Some clones in this sample may be carry-over from other donors' samples.

V gene TRBV30 combines with J gene TRBJ2-7; D call uncertain. The CDR3 runs 12 residues. The germline V gene has CDR1 GTSNPN and CDR2 SVGIG (reference sequence). V dropped 1 base and J dropped 5 bases, with 9 bases sitting between them. The CDR3 DNA reads as TGTGCCTGGAGTGCCCGTCAGGACGAGCAGTACTTC. This codes for CAWSARQDEQYF. The whole variable domain, remainder taken from reference TRBV30 and TRBJ2-7, is SQTIHQWPATLVQPVGSPLSLECTVEGTSNPNLYWYRQAAGRGLQLLFYSVGIGQISSEVPQNLSASRPQDRQFILSSKKLLLSDSGFYLCAWSARQDEQYFGPGTRLTVT.

As DNA, the CDR3 is TGTGCCAGCAGCTTAGAGGGACTAGCGGGAGTCTCCCCCCGGGGGTCGACCCAGTACTTC. Amino acids: CASSLEGLAGVSPRGSTQYF. The chain carries TRBV11-2 and TRBJ2-5; TRBD2 aligns across 14 bases. This CDR3 is built from 20 residues. V lost 0 bases to trimming and J lost 7 bases; unmatched junction nucleotides: 16. CDR1 is SGHAT and CDR2 is FQNNGV in the germline V gene.

The chain links TRBV28 to TRBJ2-1, with D hard to call. The CDR3 is 14 residues long. Trimming shortened V by 6 bases and J by 4 bases, and 13 bases separated the two germline ends. CDR1 MDHEN and CDR2 SYDVKM come from the germline V gene. The CDR3 DNA sequence: TGTGCCAGCAGCCTTGCCATGGGGTACAATGAGCAGTTCTTC. It is translated as CASSLAMGYNEQFF.

The rearrangement uses TRBV10-2 and TRBJ2-3; 8 bases map to TRBD2. The CDR3 has 19 amino acids. Trimming removed 1 base from V and 0 bases from J; junction bases left unmatched: 12. Germline loops: CDR1 WSHSY, CDR2 SAAADI. As DNA, the CDR3 is TGCGCCAGCAGTGAGTTCTCACCGGGGATAGCGGGGAGCACAGATACGCAGTATTTT. Protein product: CASSEFSPGIAGSTDTQYF.

The V and J genes are TRBV4-2 and TRBJ2-2; D may be TRBD2 (6 bases). Trimming stripped 2 bases from V and 0 bases from J, with 19 bases between. The CDR3 is 19 residues long. Germline CDR1 and CDR2: LGHNA and YNFKEQ. The CDR3 bases are TGTGCCAGCAGCCAACTCCCCCCAGGGCAGCGGGCGAACACCGGGGAGCTGTTTTTT. Its translation: CASSQLPPGQRANTGELFF.

The chain couples TRBV5-1 to TRBJ2-2, with 9 bases fitting TRBD2. Germline trimming cut 5 bases from V and 1 base from J; bases unmatched to any gene: 9. The CDR3 has 17 amino acids. From germline, CDR1 is SGHRS and CDR2 YFSETQ. CDR3 sequence: CASSRGTSRENTGELFF. CDR3 DNA sequence: TGCGCCAGCAGTAGGGGGACTAGCAGGGAGAACACCGGGGAGCTGTTTTTT.

This clone was seen once. This chain links TRBV5-6 with TRBJ2-5, with TRBD1 as a possible D gene (8 bases). In germline, CDR1 is SGHDT, CDR2 YYEEEE. This CDR3 has 15 amino acids. Trimming shortened V by 2 bases and J by 4 bases, and 15 bases separated the two germline ends. The CDR3 bases are TGTGCCAGCAGCTTCAAGACAGGGGAGGGAGAGACCCAGTACTTC. Encoded protein: CASSFKTGEGETQYF.

The rearrangement joins TRBV6-6 to TRBJ2-3; the match to TRBD2 covers 9 bases. The CDR3 covers 15 residues. V shed 7 bases, J shed 4 bases, and the junction held 9 bases outside the gene matches. Germline CDR1 is MNHNY and CDR2 is SVGAGI (reference sequence). CDR3 amino acids: CASNRRASGADTQYF. In nucleotides, the CDR3 is TGTGCCAGCAATCGGAGGGCTAGCGGGGCAGATACGCAGTATTTT.

This clone has a handful of counts. The same CDR3 arises from other DNA sequences in this sample as well. The chain has TRBV5-1 and TRBJ2-3; 12 nucleotides agree with TRBD2. The CDR3 runs to 16 residues. From germline, CDR1 is SGHRS and CDR2 YFSETQ. V was clipped by 0 bases and J by 2 bases; unmatched bases: 1. The CDR3 loop is CASSLGTSGNTDTQYF. In DNA, the CDR3 is TGCGCCAGCAGCTTGGGGACTAGCGGGAACACAGATACGCAGTATTTT. The variable domain in full, with the rest retrieved from reference TRBV5-1 and TRBJ2-3, is KAGVTQTPRYLIKTRGQQVTLSCSPISGHRSVSWYQQTPGQGLQFLFEYFSETQRNKGNFPGRFSGRQFSNSRSEMNVSTLELGDSALYLCASSLGTSGNTDTQYFGPGTRLTVL.

The chain uses TRBV4-1 and TRBJ1-1; D unresolved. V lost 1 base and J lost 1, with 13 bases in between. The germline V gene has CDR1 MGHRA and CDR2 YSYEKL. CDR3 length: 16 amino acids. The CDR3 DNA reads TGCGCCAGCAGCCAAGGTGGAGGTTTTTCGAACACTGAAGCTTTCTTT. This translates into CASSQGGGFSNTEAFF.

This clone was seen just once. This chain links TRBV4-2 with TRBJ2-6; a possible D gene is TRBD1 (6 bases). Germline lookup yields CDR1 LGHNA and CDR2 YNFKEQ. The V gene lost 0 bases and the J gene lost 4 bases, with 19 bases spanning the gap. This CDR3 region has 19 residues. The CDR3 region has the DNA TGTGCCAGCAGCCAAGATCTTGTGACAGGCTCGGTCGGGGCCAACGTCCTGACTTTC. Translating gives CASSQDLVTGSVGANVLTF.

V and J are TRBV9 and TRBJ2-1; the D gene could be TRBD1 or TRBD2 (7 bases each). The ends were cut back, 4 bases at V and 5 bases at J, with 13 bases in the middle. The CDR3 sequence is 14 residues long. Per germline, CDR1 SGDLS and CDR2 YYNGEE. Here the CDR3 reads CASSPGGLHNEQFF. In nucleotides, the CDR3 is TGTGCCAGCAGCCCAGGGGGACTACACAATGAGCAGTTCTTC.

This chain joins TRBV27 and TRBJ2-7; tentative D call: TRBD1 (5 bases). This CDR3 region has 14 residues. Trimming removed 2 bases from V and 0 bases from J, with 8 bases in between. Per the germline V gene, CDR1 is MNHEY and CDR2 is SMNVEV (reference sequence). CDR3 amino acids: CASSLKDSSYEQYF. In nucleotides, the CDR3 is TGTGCCAGCAGTTTAAAAGACAGCTCCTACGAGCAGTACTTC.

This clone has more than one count but fewer than ten. V gene TRBV18 combines with J gene TRBJ1-5; tentative D call: TRBD1 (5 bases). The length of the CDR3 is 16 residues. Germline values: CDR1 KGHSH, CDR2 LQKENI. V lost 1 base and J lost 3, with 13 bases in between. The CDR3 reads CASSPLDTPHNQPQHF. CDR3 bases: TGTGCCAGCTCACCACTGGACACGCCCCACAATCAGCCCCAGCATTTT.

This sequence joins TRBV12-5 and TRBJ2-2; 7 bases are a match to TRBD2. Trimming cost V 3 bases and J 2 bases; bases outside gene matches: 12. This CDR3 is 18 amino acids long. In germline, CDR1 is LGHNT, CDR2 FRNRAP. This chain's CDR3 is CASGFSQRASGNTGELFF. The CDR3 region has the DNA TGTGCTAGTGGTTTTAGTCAAAGGGCTAGCGGAAACACCGGGGAGCTGTTTTTT.

This sequence joins TRBV5-1 and TRBJ2-5; the D gene is possibly TRBD1 (6 bases). The CDR3 has 16 amino acids. Per germline, CDR1 SGHRS and CDR2 YFSETQ. Trimming removed 2 bases from V and 1 base from J, with 15 bases in between. The CDR3 is CASSLERDNGQETQYF. Written as DNA, the CDR3 is TGCGCCAGCAGCTTAGAACGGGACAACGGCCAAGAGACCCAGTACTTC.

The V and J genes are TRBV11-2 and TRBJ2-7, with D possibly being TRBD1 or TRBD2 (5 bases each). Germline V gene sequence: CDR1 SGHAT, CDR2 FQNNGV. Trimming took off 3 bases at V and 5 bases at J, with 11 bases between the two ends. This CDR3 is 13 amino acids long. CDR3 coding DNA: TGTGCCAGCAGCTTTCCAGGGAGTAACGAGCAGTACTTC. This sequence encodes CASSFPGSNEQYF.

The chain combines TRBV28 with TRBJ2-2, with TRBD2 identical over 10 bases. After removal of 5 bases from V and 5 bases from J, the junction contained 8 bases not matched to a gene. The germline V gene has CDR1 MDHEN and CDR2 SYDVKM. This CDR3 is built from 16 residues. CDR3 sequence: CASSRTSGIPTGELFF. CDR3 nucleotide sequence: TGTGCCAGCAGTCGTACTAGCGGGATACCAACCGGGGAGCTGTTTTTT.